This T cell receptor (beta chain) appears in the sequencing data of a study of T cells in Graves' hyperthyroidism and ophthalmopathy. Study-level findings and limits: Clonotypes that were expanded in thyroid above 0.001 mostly appeared in blood too.

CDR1 KGHSH and CDR2 LQKENI come from the germline V gene. The CDR3 loop spans 12 amino acids. Each diagnosis drew on symptoms, thyroxine, TRAb, thyroid ultrasound and orbital computed tomography findings. It was RNA transcripts that yielded the amplified TCR beta CDR3 regions. First-round RT-PCR targeting the TCR CDR3 was performed with the HTBI primer set. Via MiXCR, TCRdb re-called the multiplex PCR reads, giving one row per CDR3 protein. The repertoire holds about 260,000 distinct CDR3 sequences, with around 15% as singletons. This clonotype was recorded at least ten times. The antigen remains unidentified. The junction differs from germline at one of its ends, possibly a read error.

The source material was blood. This sequence was found in a woman aged 18 to 35 with Graves' ophthalmopathy. The V gene is TRBV18, the J gene TRBJ2-7; the D gene is possibly TRBD2 (6 bases). CDR3 protein: CASSPRGLPVDF. The CDR3 DNA sequence: TGTGCCAGCTCACCACGGGGACTGCCGGTCGACTTC.